The 24 T cell receptor beta chains listed next were all sequenced from one sample in a study of blood T cell repertoires in COVID-19. Sequencing used immunoSEQ multiplex PCR; TCRdb keeps in-frame clones, though not all of them. Of about 280,000 clones listed, about 90% are singletons. The sequenced sample consisted of peripheral blood. The receptors derive from a woman between 25 and 40 years old who had recovered from COVID-19.

A few counts support this clone. This sequence joins TRBV6-5 and TRBJ2-3; TRBD2 matches 9 bases. Losses at the gene ends were 6 bases for V and 2 bases for J; bases not matched to a gene: 6. CDR3 length: 15 amino acids. Germline V CDR1 and CDR2: MNHEY, SVGAGI. In DNA, the CDR3 is TGTGCCAGCAGGATGTTAGCGGGGGACACAGATACGCAGTATTTT. Translated: CASRMLAGDTDTQYF.

The chain couples TRBV6-5 to TRBJ2-3; possible D gene TRBD2, 5 bases. This CDR3 region has 13 residues. V was clipped by 6 bases and J by 6 bases, with 13 bases between them. Germline V gene data show CDR1 as MNHEY and CDR2 as SVGAGI. The CDR3 sequence is CASSRLSGDTQYF. CDR3 DNA sequence: TGTGCCAGCAGCAGGTTATCGGGGGATACGCAGTATTTT.

The V call is TRBV2, the J call TRBJ1-1; perhaps TRBD1 as D (5 bases). The CDR3 is 12 residues long. Germline CDR1 SNHLY, CDR2 FYNNEI. V was pared by 6 bases and J by 6 bases, with 11 bases between. The CDR3 reads CASRRDSAEAFF. In DNA form, the CDR3 reads TGTGCCAGCAGGAGAGACAGCGCTGAAGCTTTCTTT.

The chain carries TRBV27 and TRBJ2-1; 9 nucleotides agree with TRBD2. The CDR3 runs 15 residues. Trimming removed 5 bases from V and 5 bases from J; junction bases left unmatched: 7. CDR1 MNHEY and CDR2 SMNVEV come from the germline V gene (reference sequence). The CDR3 DNA follows: TGTGCCAGCAGTCCCCTAGCGGGGCGGAACAATGAGCAGTTCTTC. This sequence encodes CASSPLAGRNNEQFF.

This clone is a singleton in its sample. The genes are TRBV28 and TRBJ2-7; D possibly corresponds to TRBD1 (5 bases). The CDR3 has 13 amino acids. Per the germline V gene, CDR1 is MDHEN and CDR2 is SYDVKM. Trimming took 2 bases from V and 3 from J, leaving 8 bases between them. The CDR3 loop is CASSLVDIYEQYF. The DNA for the CDR3 is TGTGCCAGCAGTTTAGTGGACATCTACGAGCAGTACTTC.

The chain couples TRBV5-5 to TRBJ2-1; 7 positions agree with TRBD2. Germline CDR1 reads SGHKS; CDR2 reads YYEKEE (reference sequence). V was pared by 2 bases and J by 6 bases, with 8 bases of the junction left unmatched. The CDR3 covers 15 residues. CDR3 loop: CASSFSAGVANEQFF. Here the CDR3 DNA reads TGTGCCAGCAGCTTTTCGGCGGGAGTGGCCAATGAGCAGTTCTTC.

The gene calls are TRBV6-5 and TRBJ1-6; D is undetermined. CDR1 and CDR2 (germline): MNHEY, SVGAGI. Trimming cost V 0 bases and J 7 bases, with 4 bases left between them. The CDR3 is 13 amino acids. The CDR3 loop is CASSYSSNSPLHF. CDR3 DNA sequence: TGTGCCAGCAGTTACTCGTCGAATTCACCCCTCCACTTT.

This clone was recorded at least ten times. The chain links TRBV28 to TRBJ1-2; D gene uncertain. The V gene's germline CDR1 is MDHEN and CDR2 SYDVKM. Trimming removed 5 bases from V and 4 bases from J, with 14 bases in between. The CDR3 is made up of 14 amino acids. CDR3 protein: CASSPGLLSYGYTF. CDR3 bases: TGTGCCAGCAGTCCAGGACTTCTAAGCTATGGCTACACCTTC.

The V gene is TRBV19, the J gene TRBJ2-1; D is ambiguous. CDR3 length: 12 amino acids. CDR1 is LNHDA and CDR2 is SQIVND in the germline V gene (reference sequence). Trimming cost V 3 bases and J 5 bases, with 5 bases left between them. In DNA form, the CDR3 reads TGTGCCAGTAGTATTACAGACAATGAGCAGTTCTTC. It specifies CASSITDNEQFF.

This chain joins TRBV11-2 and TRBJ2-5, with 8 bases aligning to TRBD2. The CDR3 consists of 16 residues. Germline CDR1 is SGHAT and CDR2 is FQNNGV. V shed 5 bases, J shed 7 bases, and the junction held 15 bases outside the gene matches. The CDR3 sequence: CASSPLRRGVHGTQYF. CDR3 DNA sequence: TGTGCCAGCAGCCCCCTACGGCGGGGGGTCCATGGGACCCAGTACTTC.

The V call is TRBV19, the J call TRBJ2-1; 14 bases fit TRBD2. Germline-derived CDR1 and CDR2 are LNHDA and SQIVND (reference sequence). This CDR3 has 15 amino acids. After removal of 5 bases from V and 7 bases from J, the junction contained 4 bases not matched to a gene. The chain's CDR3 is CASSLTSGRGNEQFF. For the CDR3, the DNA is TGTGCCAGTAGTCTGACTAGCGGGAGGGGGAATGAGCAGTTCTTC.

A single count supports this clone. CDR3 DNA sequence: TGTGCCAGCAGCTTGGACAAGATCGGGGGGTACACAGATACGCAGTATTTT. Translating gives CASSLDKIGGYTDTQYF. This rearrangement joins TRBV5-6 to TRBJ2-3, with TRBD2 matching 7 bases. V gave up 0 bases and J gave up 2 bases; unmatched junction bases: 9. Looked up from germline, CDR1 is SGHDT and CDR2 is YYEEEE. CDR3 size: 17 residues.

The V gene is TRBV7-9, the J gene TRBJ2-7, with a possible D match to TRBD1 (6 bases). The CDR3 extends over 15 amino acids. V shed 6 bases and J shed 1 base, with 16 bases lying between them. In germline, CDR1 is SEHNR, CDR2 FQNEAQ (reference sequence). The CDR3 DNA reads as TGTGCCAGCAGTCTAACCCGGGACACTTCCTACGAGCAGTACTTC. This gives the protein CASSLTRDTSYEQYF.

The rearrangement links TRBV5-6 to TRBJ2-7; 9 bases line up with TRBD1. This CDR3 contains 13 residues. The V segment lost 7 bases and the J segment 5 bases; nucleotides outside the gene matches: 7. Germline CDR1 and CDR2: SGHDT and YYEEEE. The chain's CDR3 is CASLGQGQNEQYF. As DNA, the CDR3 is TGTGCCAGCTTGGGACAGGGTCAGAACGAGCAGTACTTC.

This clone came up once. The chain employs TRBV5-1 and TRBJ2-1; TRBD2 aligns across 8 bases. Germline CDR1 reads SGHRS; CDR2 reads YFSETQ. J lost 6 bases, V lost 7 bases, and 12 bases had no gene match. CDR3 length: 15 amino acids. The CDR3: CASSQARGGLNEQFF. In nucleotides, the CDR3 is TGCGCCAGCTCCCAGGCCCGGGGGGGTCTCAATGAGCAGTTCTTC. The full variable domain, in which reference TRBV5-1 and TRBJ2-1 provide the parts outside the CDR3, is KAGVTQTPRYLIKTRGQQVTLSCSPISGHRSVSWYQQTPGQGLQFLFEYFSETQRNKGNFPGRFSGRQFSNSRSEMNVSTLELGDSALYLCASSQARGGLNEQFFGPGTRLTVL.

The chain couples TRBV6-2 or TRBV6-3 to TRBJ2-1, with 10 bases matching TRBD1. The V segment lost 0 bases and the J segment 2 bases; nucleotides outside the gene matches: 1. The CDR3 is 16 amino acids. Germline assignment: CDR1 MNHEY and CDR2 SVGEGT. CDR3 amino acids: CASSYSGTGAYNEQFF. CDR3 nucleotide sequence: TGTGCCAGCAGTTACTCCGGGACAGGGGCCTACAATGAGCAGTTCTTC.

The chain employs TRBV10-3 and TRBJ1-1, with a tentative D call TRBD1 (6 bases). Trimming shortened V by 6 bases and J by 8 bases, and 22 bases separated the two germline ends. The CDR3 covers 15 residues. Germline V CDR1 and CDR2: ENHRY, SYGVKD. Here the CDR3 reads CAIRGGDTQYREAFF. The CDR3 DNA sequence: TGTGCCATCAGGGGGGGGGACACCCAGTATCGAGAAGCTTTCTTT.

This rearrangement joins TRBV2 to TRBJ1-1; maybe TRBD1 (6 bases). The CDR3 extends over 12 amino acids. Trimming took 5 bases from V and 8 from J, leaving 12 bases between them. CDR1 and CDR2 from the germline V gene are SNHLY and FYNNEI. CDR3 sequence reads: CASSRDISEAFF. The CDR3 nucleotides read TGTGCCAGCAGTAGGGACATTTCAGAAGCTTTCTTT.

The rearrangement links TRBV9 to TRBJ2-4; D possibly corresponds to TRBD1 (7 bases). The germline CDR1 and CDR2 sequences are SGDLS and YYNGEE. This CDR3 region has 14 residues. Trimming removed 3 bases at V and 7 bases at J, with 14 bases between. The CDR3 protein is CASSDRGGGNIQYF. The CDR3 nucleotides are TGTGCCAGCAGCGACAGGGGAGGAGGGAACATTCAGTACTTC.

CDR3 nucleotide sequence: TGTGCCAGTAGTACCCAGGGGGGCTACGAGCAGTACTTC. As protein: CASSTQGGYEQYF. The chain recombines TRBV19 with TRBJ2-7, with D perhaps matching TRBD1 (7 bases). Trimming took 4 bases from V and 3 from J, leaving 10 bases between them. Germline loops: CDR1 LNHDA, CDR2 SQIVND (reference sequence). The CDR3 is 13 residues long.

V is TRBV15 and J is TRBJ1-1, with D perhaps TRBD1 (5 bases). Trimming took off 0 bases at V and 4 bases at J, with 12 bases between the two ends. This CDR3 has 15 amino acids. From germline, CDR1 is LNHNV and CDR2 YYDKDF (reference sequence). The CDR3 DNA reads as TGTGCCACCAGCAGAGACCTGGGGCGGTTCACTGAAGCTTTCTTT. The encoded protein is CATSRDLGRFTEAFF.

The chain uses TRBV5-1 and TRBJ2-3, with 10 bases identical to TRBD2. The junction had 7 bases not matched to a gene; V was cut back by 3 bases and J by 9 bases. This CDR3 comprises 14 residues. Germline loops: CDR1 SGHRS, CDR2 YFSETQ. CDR3 sequence: CASSSLAGVGTQYF. The CDR3 DNA reads as TGCGCCAGCAGCTCGCTAGCGGGAGTCGGGACGCAGTATTTT. Drawing the rest from reference TRBV5-1 and TRBJ2-3, the complete variable domain is KAGVTQTPRYLIKTRGQQVTLSCSPISGHRSVSWYQQTPGQGLQFLFEYFSETQRNKGNFPGRFSGRQFSNSRSEMNVSTLELGDSALYLCASSSLAGVGTQYFGPGTRLTVL.

The J gene is TRBJ2-7, the V gene TRBV7-2, with TRBD2 matching 8 bases. Germline-derived CDR1 and CDR2 are SGHTA and FQGNSA. V dropped 5 bases and J dropped 4; count of bases not matched to a gene: 10. This CDR3 contains 15 residues. The CDR3 DNA reads as TGTGCCAGCAGCCCCTCAAGGGAGCGGGGGTACGAGCAGTACTTC. Translation: CASSPSRERGYEQYF.

The chain has TRBV4-1 and TRBJ1-4, with D tentatively TRBD1 (5 bases). The CDR3 is made up of 12 amino acids. The germline gives CDR1 MGHRA, CDR2 YSYEKL. V lost 6 bases, J lost 7 bases, and 9 bases lay in between. This CDR3 reads CASRGEGEKLFF. In DNA form, the CDR3 reads TGCGCCAGCAGGGGGGAGGGTGAAAAACTGTTTTTT.